This T cell receptor beta chain was observed in a study of T cells after yellow fever vaccination. This clonotype was seen more than once but under ten times. As TCR cDNA was made by 5'RACE template switching, a universal primer site and UMIs were added. In TCRdb, the 5' RACE reads were re-called with MiXCR into one record per CDR3 protein. The top ten hold 14% to 15% of the sample, which has 600,000 to 750,000 distinct CDR3 sequences, approximately 13% seen once. The material was PBMCs, obtained on the day of the yellow fever booster vaccination. The clonotype originates from a man aged 25-40 years who received the YFV17D yellow fever vaccine.

The CDR3 region has the DNA TGTGCCAGCACAAACGGGATACAAGAGACCCAGTACTTC. As protein: CASTNGIQETQYF. The V call is TRBV2, the J call TRBJ2-5, with a weak D call TRBD2 (5 bases). Trimming cost V 7 bases and J 2 bases, with 11 bases left between them. This CDR3 spans 13 amino acids. Germline V gives CDR1 SNHLY, CDR2 FYNNEI.